This TCR beta chain stems from a study of T cells after yellow fever vaccination. Study overall: When fractions had low cell numbers, they were prepared with SMART-Seq v4 Ultra Low Input. Study findings and constraints: Re-detected after boosting: most primary clones, 96% of CD4 and 75% to 90% of CD8.

The CDR3 is 13 residues long. Trimming took 4 bases from V and 4 from J, leaving 8 bases between them. Of note for this clonotype: Its antigen is undetermined.

TCRdb reanalysed the 5' RACE reads using MiXCR and keeps one entry per CDR3 protein. Of about 170,000 distinct CDR3 sequences in the sample, 8% to 13% are singletons; the top ten hold just over 35%. This specimen consisted of CD8+ T cells sorted from PBMCs, obtained 15 days after the yellow fever booster vaccination. The V call is TRBV12-3 or TRBV12-4, the J call TRBJ1-3; D possibly corresponds to TRBD1 (5 bases). The source is a man between 18 and 35 years old who received the YFV17D yellow fever vaccine. CDR3 loop: CASSSGIGNTIYF. The CDR3 bases are TGTGCCAGCAGTTCAGGGATCGGAAACACCATATATTTT.